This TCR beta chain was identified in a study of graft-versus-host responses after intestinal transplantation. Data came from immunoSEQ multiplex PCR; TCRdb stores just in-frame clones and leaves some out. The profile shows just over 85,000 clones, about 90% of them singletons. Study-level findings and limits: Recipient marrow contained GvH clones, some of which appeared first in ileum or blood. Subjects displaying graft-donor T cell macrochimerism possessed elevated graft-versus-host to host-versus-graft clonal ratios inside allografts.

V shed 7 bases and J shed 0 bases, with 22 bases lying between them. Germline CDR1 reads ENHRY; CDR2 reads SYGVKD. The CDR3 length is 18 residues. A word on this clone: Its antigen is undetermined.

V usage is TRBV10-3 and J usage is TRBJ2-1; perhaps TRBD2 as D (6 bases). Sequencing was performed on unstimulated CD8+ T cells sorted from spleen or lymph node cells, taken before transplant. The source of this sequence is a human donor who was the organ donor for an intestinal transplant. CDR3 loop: CAIIMGLRRRSSYNEQFF. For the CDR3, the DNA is TGTGCCATCATCATGGGACTCCGCCGCCGGAGCTCCTACAATGAGCAGTTCTTC.